The clone carrying this TCR beta chain was seen a few times. Patients were ineligible given autoimmune disease history or systemic immunosuppression. These data come from a study of OX40 agonist ivuxolimab in advanced cancers. In the study overall: Dosing consisted of intravenous ivuxolimab at 0.01 to 10 mg/kg every 2 weeks.

Per the germline V gene, CDR1 is SGHAT and CDR2 is FQDESV (reference sequence). The length of the CDR3 is 15 residues. V trimming: 5 bases; J trimming: 2 bases; junction bases outside the gene matches: 8. Profiling relied on immunoSEQ multiplex PCR, and the TCRdb table lists in-frame clones only, not all of them. The sample records approximately 60,000 clones, roughly 81% being singletons. The sample was CD4+ or CD8+ T cells sorted from blood, taken in a trial of the OX40 agonist ivuxolimab. V gene TRBV11-1 combines with J gene TRBJ2-7, with 8 bases fitting TRBD2. The source is an adult with an advanced solid tumor such as melanoma, head and neck, liver or kidney cancer. The CDR3 is CASSRSGGTPYEQYF. The DNA for the CDR3 is TGTGCCAGCAGCCGCAGCGGGGGAACTCCCTACGAGCAGTACTTC.